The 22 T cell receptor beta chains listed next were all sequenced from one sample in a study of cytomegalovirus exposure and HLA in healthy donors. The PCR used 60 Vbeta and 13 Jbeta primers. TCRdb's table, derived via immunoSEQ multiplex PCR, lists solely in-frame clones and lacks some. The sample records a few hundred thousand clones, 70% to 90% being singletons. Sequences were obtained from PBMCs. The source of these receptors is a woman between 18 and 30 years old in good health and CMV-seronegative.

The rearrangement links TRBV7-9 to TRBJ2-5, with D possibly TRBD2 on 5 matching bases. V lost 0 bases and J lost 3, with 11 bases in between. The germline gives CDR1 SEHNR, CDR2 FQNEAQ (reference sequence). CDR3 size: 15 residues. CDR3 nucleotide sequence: TGTGCCAGCAGCTTAGCGGGAGCCGAAAAAGAGACCCAGTACTTC. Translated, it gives CASSLAGAEKETQYF.

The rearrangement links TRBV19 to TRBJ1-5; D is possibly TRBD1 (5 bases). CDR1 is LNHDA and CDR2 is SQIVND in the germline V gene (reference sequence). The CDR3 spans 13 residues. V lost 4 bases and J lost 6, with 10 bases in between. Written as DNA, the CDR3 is TGTGCCAGTAGTACAGGGTGGAGTCAGCCCCAGCATTTT. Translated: CASSTGWSQPQHF.

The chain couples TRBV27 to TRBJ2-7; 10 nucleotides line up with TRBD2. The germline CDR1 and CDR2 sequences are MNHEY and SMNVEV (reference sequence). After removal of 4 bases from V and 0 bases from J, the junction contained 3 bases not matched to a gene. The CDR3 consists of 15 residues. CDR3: CASSWQRGGSYEQYF. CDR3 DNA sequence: TGTGCCAGCAGTTGGCAGCGGGGGGGCTCCTACGAGCAGTACTTC.

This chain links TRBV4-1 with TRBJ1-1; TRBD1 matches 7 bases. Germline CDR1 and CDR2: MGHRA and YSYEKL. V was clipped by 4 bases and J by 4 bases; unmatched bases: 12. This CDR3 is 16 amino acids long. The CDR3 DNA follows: TGCGCCAGCAGCCCCGACATGACAGGGTGGGTCACTGAAGCTTTCTTT. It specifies CASSPDMTGWVTEAFF.

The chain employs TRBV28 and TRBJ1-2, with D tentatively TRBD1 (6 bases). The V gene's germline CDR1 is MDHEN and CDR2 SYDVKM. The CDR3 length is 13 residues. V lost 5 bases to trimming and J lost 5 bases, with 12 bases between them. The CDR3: CASSDGQSYGYTF. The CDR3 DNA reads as TGTGCCAGCAGTGACGGACAGTCTTATGGCTACACCTTC.

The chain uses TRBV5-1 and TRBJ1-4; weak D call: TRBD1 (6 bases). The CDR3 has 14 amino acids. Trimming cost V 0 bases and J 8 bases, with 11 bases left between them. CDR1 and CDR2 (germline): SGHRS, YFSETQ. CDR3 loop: CASSLGAGAEKLFF. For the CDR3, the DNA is TGCGCCAGCAGCTTGGGCGCAGGGGCCGAAAAACTGTTTTTT.

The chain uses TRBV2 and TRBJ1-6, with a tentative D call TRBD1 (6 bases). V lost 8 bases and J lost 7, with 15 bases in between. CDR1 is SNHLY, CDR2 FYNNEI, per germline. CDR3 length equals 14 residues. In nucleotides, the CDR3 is TGTGCCAGCGCCTGGACAGAGCTAAATTCACCCCTCCACTTT. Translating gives CASAWTELNSPLHF.

In DNA, the CDR3 is TGTGCCAGCAGCATTCTTTCGAGGAGCTCCTACAATGAGCAGTTCTTC. Protein product: CASSILSRSSYNEQFF. The chain uses TRBV6-6 and TRBJ2-1; unclear D gene. The length of the CDR3 is 16 residues. CDR1 is MNHNY and CDR2 is SVGAGI in the germline V gene (reference sequence). V lost 6 bases and J 0 bases, leaving 15 bases between the germline ends.

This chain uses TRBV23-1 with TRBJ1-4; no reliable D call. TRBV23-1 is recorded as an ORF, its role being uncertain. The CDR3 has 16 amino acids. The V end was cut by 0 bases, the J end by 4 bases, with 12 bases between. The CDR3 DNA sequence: TGCGCCAGCAGTCAATCGAGGACTGATCTTAATGAAAAACTGTTTTTT. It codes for CASSQSRTDLNEKLFF.

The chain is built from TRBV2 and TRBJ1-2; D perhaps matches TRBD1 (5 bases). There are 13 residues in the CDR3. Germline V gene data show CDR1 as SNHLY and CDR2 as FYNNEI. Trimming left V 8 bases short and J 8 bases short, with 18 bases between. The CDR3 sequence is CASPSGGEWGYTF. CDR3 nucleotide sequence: TGTGCCAGCCCTAGTGGGGGGGAATGGGGCTACACCTTC.

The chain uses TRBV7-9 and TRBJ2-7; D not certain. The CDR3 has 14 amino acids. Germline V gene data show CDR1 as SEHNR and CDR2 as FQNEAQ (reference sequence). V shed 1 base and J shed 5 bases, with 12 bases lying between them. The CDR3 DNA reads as TGTGCCAGCAGCTTAGGTCTGACTTTTGACGAGCAGTACTTC. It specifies CASSLGLTFDEQYF.

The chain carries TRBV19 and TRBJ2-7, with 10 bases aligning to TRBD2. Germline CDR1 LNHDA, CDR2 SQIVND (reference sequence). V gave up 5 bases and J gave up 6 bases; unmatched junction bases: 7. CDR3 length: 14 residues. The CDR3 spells CASSRTAGGPEQYF. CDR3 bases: TGTGCCAGTAGTCGGACAGCGGGGGGGCCCGAGCAGTACTTC. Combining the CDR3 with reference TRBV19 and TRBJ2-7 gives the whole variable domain DGGITQSPKYLFRKEGQNVTLSCEQNLNHDAMYWYRQDPGQGLRLIYYSQIVNDFQKGDIAEGYSVSREKKESFPLTVTSAQKNPTAFYLCASSRTAGGPEQYFGPGTRLTVT.

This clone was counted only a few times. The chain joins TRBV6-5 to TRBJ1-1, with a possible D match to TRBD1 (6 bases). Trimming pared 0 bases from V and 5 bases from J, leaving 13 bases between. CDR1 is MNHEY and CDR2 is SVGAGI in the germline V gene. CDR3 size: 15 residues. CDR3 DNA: TGTGCCAGCAGTTACTCGACCAGGGGACAAACTGAAGCTTTCTTT. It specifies CASSYSTRGQTEAFF.

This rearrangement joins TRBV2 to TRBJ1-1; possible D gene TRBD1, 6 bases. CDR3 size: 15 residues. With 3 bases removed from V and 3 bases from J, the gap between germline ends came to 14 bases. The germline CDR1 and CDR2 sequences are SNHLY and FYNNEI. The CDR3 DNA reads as TGTGCCAGCAGTGATTCCCAGGGGTCCTACACTGAAGCTTTCTTT. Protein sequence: CASSDSQGSYTEAFF.

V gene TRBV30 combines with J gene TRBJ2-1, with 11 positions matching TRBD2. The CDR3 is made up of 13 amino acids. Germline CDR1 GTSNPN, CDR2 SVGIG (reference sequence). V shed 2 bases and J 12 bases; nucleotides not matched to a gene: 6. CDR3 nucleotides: TGTGCCTGGAGTATAGCGGGGGGGCCTTCGCAGTTCTTC. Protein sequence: CAWSIAGGPSQFF.

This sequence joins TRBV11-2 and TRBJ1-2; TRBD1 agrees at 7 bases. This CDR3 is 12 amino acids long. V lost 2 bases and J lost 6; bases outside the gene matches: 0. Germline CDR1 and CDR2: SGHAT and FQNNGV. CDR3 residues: CASSLTGDGYTF. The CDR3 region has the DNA TGTGCCAGCAGCTTAACAGGGGATGGCTACACCTTC.

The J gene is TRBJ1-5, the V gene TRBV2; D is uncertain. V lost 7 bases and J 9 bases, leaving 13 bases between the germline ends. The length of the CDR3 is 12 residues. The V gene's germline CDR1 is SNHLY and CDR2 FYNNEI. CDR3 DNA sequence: TGTGCCAGCACTACGGGATTCCGGCCCCAGCATTTT. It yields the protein CASTTGFRPQHF.

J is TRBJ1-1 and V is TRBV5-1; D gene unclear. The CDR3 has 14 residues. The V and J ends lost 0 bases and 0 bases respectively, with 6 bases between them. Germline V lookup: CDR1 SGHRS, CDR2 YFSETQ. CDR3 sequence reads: CASSLALVNTEAFF. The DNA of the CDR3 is TGCGCCAGCAGCTTGGCCCTTGTGAACACTGAAGCTTTCTTT.

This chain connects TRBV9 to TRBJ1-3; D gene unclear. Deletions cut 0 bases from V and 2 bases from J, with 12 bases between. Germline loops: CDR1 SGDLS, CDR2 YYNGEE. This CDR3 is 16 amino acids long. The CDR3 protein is CASSVEGREAGNTIYF. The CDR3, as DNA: TGTGCCAGCAGCGTAGAGGGAAGGGAGGCTGGAAACACCATATATTTT.

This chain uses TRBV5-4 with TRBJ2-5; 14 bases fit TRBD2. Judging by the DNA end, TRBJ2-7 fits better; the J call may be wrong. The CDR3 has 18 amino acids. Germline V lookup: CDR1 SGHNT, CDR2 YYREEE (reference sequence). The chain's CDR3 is CASSREGTSGGTTYEQYF. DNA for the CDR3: TGTGCCAGCAGCCGGGAAGGGACTAGCGGGGGAACTACCTACGAGCAGTACTTC.

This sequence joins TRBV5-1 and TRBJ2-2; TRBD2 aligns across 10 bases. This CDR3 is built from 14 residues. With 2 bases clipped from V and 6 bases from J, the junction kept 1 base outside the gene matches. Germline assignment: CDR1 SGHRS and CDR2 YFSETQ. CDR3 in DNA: TGCGCCAGCAGCTTCAGCGGGGGGGCCGGGGAGCTGTTTTTT. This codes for CASSFSGGAGELFF. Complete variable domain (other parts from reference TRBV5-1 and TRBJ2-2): KAGVTQTPRYLIKTRGQQVTLSCSPISGHRSVSWYQQTPGQGLQFLFEYFSETQRNKGNFPGRFSGRQFSNSRSEMNVSTLELGDSALYLCASSFSGGAGELFFGEGSRLTVL.

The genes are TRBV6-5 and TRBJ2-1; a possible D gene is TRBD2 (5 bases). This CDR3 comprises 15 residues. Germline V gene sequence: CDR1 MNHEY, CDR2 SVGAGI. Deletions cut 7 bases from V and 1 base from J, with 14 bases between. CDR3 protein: CASKSGLGSYNEQFF. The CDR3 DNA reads TGTGCCAGCAAGTCGGGGTTGGGATCCTACAATGAGCAGTTCTTC.